The 18 T cell receptor beta chains presented below share a single source sample, sequenced in a study of blood T cells in healthy people across ages. Then a second PCR, running about 7 to 11 cycles, was carried out with a sample-barcoded 5' primer and a J-beta primer mix. TCRdb recomputed calls from the 5' RACE reads with MiXCR, one row per CDR3 protein. Of about 800,000 distinct CDR3 sequences listed, 58% are singletons. Sample: blood. The receptors originated from a man aged 25-45 years in good health.

The gene calls are TRBV12-3 or TRBV12-4 and TRBJ2-1; 9 positions agree with TRBD2. With 4 bases clipped from V and 7 bases from J, the junction kept 8 bases outside the gene matches. The CDR3 extends over 15 amino acids. The DNA of the CDR3 is TGTGCCAGCAGTTCCAGGCGGGGGGGCAGGAATGAGCAGTTCTTC. Translated: CASSSRRGGRNEQFF.

Turning to this clonotype: The junction departs from the called germline gene at one end, perhaps through a read error. The DNA of the CDR3 is TGTGCCAACAGCCTCCTATTCGCCGGGGAAGAGACCCAGTACTTC. Amino acid sequence: CANSLLFAGEETQYF. The chain is built from TRBV7-2 and TRBJ2-5; a possible D gene is TRBD2 (5 bases). This CDR3 contains 15 residues. Looked up from germline, CDR1 is SGHTA and CDR2 is FQGNSA.

The genes are TRBV4-1 and TRBJ2-3; 9 bases are a match to TRBD2. V gave up 3 bases and J gave up 5 bases; unmatched junction bases: 9. This CDR3 is built from 16 residues. Germline CDR1 and CDR2: MGHRA and YSYEKL. Here the CDR3 DNA reads TGCGCCAGCAGCCAGGAGGCTATAGCGGGGGTAGATACGCAGTATTTT. Protein product: CASSQEAIAGVDTQYF.

This chain uses TRBV15 with TRBJ2-1; D is uncertain. V was trimmed by 3 bases and J by 3 bases, leaving 21 bases between them. The CDR3 is 18 amino acids. CDR1 and CDR2 (germline): LNHNV, YYDKDF (reference sequence). CDR3 in amino acids: CATSRYRRSTVYYNEQFF. The CDR3 DNA is TGTGCCACCAGCAGGTACCGACGTTCAACAGTTTACTACAATGAGCAGTTCTTC.

In its sample, this clonotype was seen many times. The rearrangement links TRBV4-3 to TRBJ1-1; tentatively, D is TRBD1 (5 bases). Per the germline V gene, CDR1 is LGHNA and CDR2 is YSLEER. Deletions cut 1 base from V and 1 base from J, with 10 bases between. The CDR3 loop spans 15 amino acids. The CDR3, as DNA: TGCGCCAGCAGCCAAGGGGTCGGACAGAACACTGAAGCTTTCTTT. Protein: CASSQGVGQNTEAFF.

The V call is TRBV20-1, the J call TRBJ1-2; 8 bases match TRBD1. The V gene end was trimmed by 7 bases and the J gene end by 2 bases; junction bases not matched to a gene: 12. CDR3 size: 15 residues. Germline values: CDR1 DFQATT, CDR2 SNEGSKA (reference sequence). The CDR3 nucleotides read TGCAGTGGGAGGAAGAGCGGACAGGGCAACTATGGCTACACCTTC. Protein: CSGRKSGQGNYGYTF.

This chain uses TRBV12-3 or TRBV12-4 with TRBJ2-7, with 7 bases lining up with TRBD2. CDR3 length: 16 residues. V lost 3 bases, J lost 0 bases, and 8 bases stayed unmatched. This CDR3 reads CASSFGGVSSSYEQYF. In DNA form, the CDR3 reads TGTGCCAGCAGTTTTGGGGGGGTATCTAGCTCCTACGAGCAGTACTTC.

This clonotype was detected a few times. The chain employs TRBV7-9 and TRBJ1-6; 7 positions match TRBD1. V lost 1 base, J lost 7 bases, and 4 bases stayed unmatched. The CDR3 has 15 residues. Germline loops: CDR1 SEHNR, CDR2 FQNEAQ (reference sequence). The CDR3, as DNA: TGTGCCAGCAGCTTAGGAGGGGGCAGGAATTCACCCCTCCACTTT. It yields the protein CASSLGGGRNSPLHF.

This chain connects TRBV7-2 to TRBJ2-5, with D possibly matching TRBD1 (5 bases). The germline V and J ends were trimmed by 2 bases and 12 bases, with 13 bases remaining between them. Germline loops: CDR1 SGHTA, CDR2 FQGNSA. This CDR3 comprises 12 residues. CDR3 protein: CASSLPQGTKYF. The CDR3 DNA is TGTGCCAGCAGCTTACCGCAGGGAACAAAGTACTTC.

The chain has TRBV20-1 and TRBJ2-1; D uncertain. This CDR3 region has 11 residues. The germline V gene encodes CDR1 DFQATT and CDR2 SNEGSKA (reference sequence). V was cut by 6 bases and J by 9 bases, with 12 bases left in between. DNA of the CDR3: TGCAGTGCCTCGACCGAGACTGAGCAGTTCTTC. Its protein product is CSASTETEQFF.

The J gene is TRBJ2-7, the V gene TRBV4-1; no firm D call. Germline V gene lookup returns CDR1 MGHRA and CDR2 YSYEKL. The CDR3 is 12 amino acids. The V end lost 4 bases, the J end lost 7 bases, and 11 bases lay between the germline ends. CDR3 region: CASSLPMSEQYF. For the CDR3, the DNA is TGCGCCAGCAGCCTTCCTATGTCGGAGCAGTACTTC.

V usage is TRBV9 and J usage is TRBJ1-2; the D gene is possibly TRBD1 (6 bases). Germline V gene sequence: CDR1 SGDLS, CDR2 YYNGEE. This CDR3 has 16 residues. V was shortened by 4 bases and J by 4 bases, with 20 bases between the two germline ends. The CDR3 region is CASSPSGGAVGYGYTF. CDR3 in DNA: TGTGCCAGCAGCCCCTCCGGGGGGGCAGTCGGCTATGGCTACACCTTC.

This chain uses TRBV28 with TRBJ2-1; 7 bases agree with TRBD2. Per the germline V gene, CDR1 is MDHEN and CDR2 is SYDVKM. This CDR3 has 12 amino acids. With 6 bases clipped from V and 9 bases from J, the junction kept 5 bases outside the gene matches. This CDR3 reads CASSRTRGEQFF. As DNA, the CDR3 is TGTGCCAGCAGCCGGACTAGAGGTGAGCAGTTCTTC.

This chain uses TRBV11-2 with TRBJ2-7; 12 nucleotides match TRBD2. Looked up from germline, CDR1 is SGHAT and CDR2 is FQNNGV. V trimming: 5 bases; J trimming: 0 bases; junction bases outside the gene matches: 5. This CDR3 contains 16 residues. The CDR3 loop is CASSTGTSGFSYEQYF. The CDR3 DNA reads TGTGCCAGCAGCACCGGGACTAGCGGGTTCTCCTACGAGCAGTACTTC. Combining the CDR3 with reference TRBV11-2 and TRBJ2-7 gives the whole variable domain EAGVAQSPRYKIIEKRQSVAFWCNPISGHATLYWYQQILGQGPKLLIQFQNNGVVDDSQLPKDRFSAERLKGVDSTLKIQPAKLEDSAVYLCASSTGTSGFSYEQYFGPGTRLTVT.

The chain uses TRBV29-1 and TRBJ2-6, with a weak D call TRBD2 (6 bases). V lost 6 bases to trimming and J lost 3 bases, with 9 bases between them. The germline V gene encodes CDR1 SQVTM and CDR2 ANQGSEA. The CDR3 has 13 residues. The CDR3 DNA follows: TGCAGCGTGACGGGAGTTGGGGCCAACGTCCTGACTTTC. Translated: CSVTGVGANVLTF.

The genes are TRBV27 and TRBJ2-5; 7 bases map to TRBD1. The J call is in doubt because the DNA end fits TRBJ2-7 better. The CDR3 contains 15 residues. Looked up from germline, CDR1 is MNHEY and CDR2 is SMNVEV (reference sequence). In DNA form, the CDR3 reads TGTGCCAGCAGCCCTACCCGACAGGGAAACTACGAGCAGTACTTC. Its protein product is CASSPTRQGNYEQYF.

This sequence joins TRBV14 and TRBJ1-1; 7 nucleotides align to TRBD1. The CDR3 length is 15 residues. V trimming: 9 bases; J trimming: 0 bases; junction bases outside the gene matches: 10. Germline V CDR1 and CDR2: SGHDN, FVKESK. Here the CDR3 DNA reads TGTGCCAGTAGCGCCCGACAGGGCGTGAACACTGAAGCTTTCTTT. This gives the protein CASSARQGVNTEAFF. Complete variable domain (other parts from reference TRBV14 and TRBJ1-1): EAGVTQFPSHSVIEKGQTVTLRCDPISGHDNLYWYRRVMGKEIKFLLHFVKESKQDESGMPNNRFLAERTGGTYSTLKVQPAELEDSGVYFCASSARQGVNTEAFFGQGTRLTVV.

The chain combines TRBV19 with TRBJ2-1; 8 positions agree with TRBD2. The V segment lost 5 bases and the J segment 8 bases; nucleotides outside the gene matches: 11. The CDR3 has 15 amino acids. Germline V gives CDR1 LNHDA, CDR2 SQIVND (reference sequence). The CDR3 spells CASSASGTRGDEQFF. The DNA for the CDR3 is TGTGCCAGTAGTGCCTCCGGGACTAGAGGGGATGAGCAGTTCTTC.